These T cell receptor beta chains were read from a single sample in a study of metastatic and nonmetastatic thyroid tumors. TCRdb re-clonotyped the PCR reads via MiXCR. This table holds some 45,000 clones, roughly 15% found once. Sequencing used blood. The receptors were sampled from a female donor with papillary thyroid cancer or a benign thyroid nodule (not recorded which). Some clones in this sample may be carry-over from other donors' samples. CDR3s include the opening cysteine and the closing phenylalanine or tryptophan. D genes are given only for firm matches. Expanded clones get a size class; other rows say once, few or many, or leave the size out.

V	size	D	J	DNA	CDR3
TRBV12-3/TRBV12-4	many	NA	TRBJ1-2	TGTGCCAGCAGTTTACAGAGTAACCGCCTTGGGGGTGGCTACACCTTC	CASSLQSNRLGGGYTF
TRBV19	NA	NA	TRBJ2-3	TGTGCCATCAAGGAGACAGGGAGGGATACGCAGTATTTT	CAIKETGRDTQYF
TRBV14	NA	TRBD1	TRBJ2-2	TGTGCCAGCAGCCATGGGACAGGGTCTACCGGGGAGCTGTTTTTT	CASSHGTGSTGELFF
TRBV28	NA	NA	TRBJ1-5	TGTGCCAGCAGTTTAGGGGGTTATGATCAGCCCCAGCATTTT	CASSLGGYDQPQHF
TRBV5-1	NA	NA	TRBJ2-5	TGCGCCAGCAGCAAGGAGGCCGCCTATACAGGAGAGACCCGGTACTTC	CASSKEAAYTGETRYF
TRBV19	many	NA	TRBJ2-6	TGCGCCAGTAGTGTCTCTGGGGCCAACGTCCTGACTTTC	CASSVSGANVLTF
TRBV10-3	many	NA	TRBJ2-6	TGTGCCAGTATGGACGGTAGCTCTGGGGCCAACGTCCTGACTTTC	CASMDGSSGANVLTF
TRBV6-1	NA	NA	TRBJ2-1	TGTGCCATCAGTGAAGCGTCGGACAATGTGCAGTTCTTC	CAISEASDNVQFF
TRBV12-3/TRBV12-4	many	TRBD1	TRBJ1-5	TGTGCCAGCAGTTTGGGGACAGGGAATCAGCCCCAGCATTTT	CASSLGTGNQPQHF
TRBV5-4	NA	TRBD2	TRBJ2-5	TGTGCCAGCAGCGCAAGGACTAGCGGGACTAAAGAGACCCAGTACTTT	CASSARTSGTKETQYF
TRBV11-3	many	TRBD1	TRBJ2-1	TGTGCCAGCAGCTTAGGCGACAGGGGGCTTTCGGATGAGCAGTTCTTC	CASSLGDRGLSDEQFF
TRBV10-3	many	NA	TRBJ2-3	TGTGCCATCAGTGAGGCGGTCCAAGATACGCAGTATTTT	CAISEAVQDTQYF
TRBV15	NA	TRBD2	TRBJ2-2	TGTGCCACCAGCATAGCGGGAGACACCGGGGAGCTGTTTTTT	CATSIAGDTGELFF
TRBV12-3/TRBV12-4	many	TRBD1	TRBJ2-3	TGTGCCAGCAGTCCCGGACAGGGGGCATATACGCAGTATTTT	CASSPGQGAYTQYF
TRBV19	many	NA	TRBJ2-2	TGTGCCAGTACCGAGGGCAGGCCAGACACCGGGGAGCTGTTTTTT	CASTEGRPDTGELFF
TRBV12-3/TRBV12-4	many	NA	TRBJ2-1	TGTGCCAGCAGCCACCTCGGGACGGACTACAATGAGCAGTTCTTC	CASSHLGTDYNEQFF
TRBV20-1	many	TRBD2	TRBJ2-7	TGCAGTGCTGGTAGCCGACTAGCGGGAGTGGTATGGGGATCCTACGAGCAGTACTTC	CSAGSRLAGVVWGSYEQYF
TRBV5-1	many	TRBD2	TRBJ2-7	TGCGCCAGCAGCTTAACTTCACCGACTAGCTCCCCTGGGGAGCAGTACTTC	CASSLTSPTSSPGEQYF
TRBV12-3/TRBV12-4	NA	NA	TRBJ1-3	TGTGCCAGCAGCAACTCTGGAAACACCATATATTTT	CASSNSGNTIYF
TRBV28	few	TRBD1	TRBJ1-1	TGTGCCAGCAAACAGGGGATGAACACTGAAGCTTTCTTT	CASKQGMNTEAFF
TRBV7-2	many	TRBD2	TRBJ2-1	TGTGCCAGCAGCTTAGAAGCGGGAGCGCGTAATGAGCAGTTCTTC	CASSLEAGARNEQFF
TRBV4-1	many	TRBD2	TRBJ2-5	TGCGCCAGCAGCCAGCGCTGGACTAGCGGAGAAGAGACCCAGTACTTC	CASSQRWTSGEETQYF
TRBV28	many	NA	TRBJ1-1	TGTGCCAGCAGTTTATCCGGGCGCACTGAAGCTTTCTTT	CASSLSGRTEAFF
TRBV19	NA	NA	TRBJ1-1	TGTGCCAGTAGTAGGTCCGGGAAGAACAATGAGGCTTTCTTT	CASSRSGKNNEAFF
TRBV4-2	many	TRBD2	TRBJ2-3	TGTGCCAGCAGCCGAGGGACTAGTAGCGGCACAGATACGCAGTATTTT	CASSRGTSSGTDTQYF
TRBV4-1	NA	TRBD2	TRBJ2-2	TGCGCCAGCAGCCTACTTCCGGGACTAGCGGGAGCGAACACCGGGGAGCTGTTTTTT	CASSLLPGLAGANTGELFF
TRBV11-2	NA	NA	TRBJ2-2	TGTGCCAGCAGCTTGGGAACGAACACCGGGGAGCTGTTTTTT	CASSLGTNTGELFF
TRBV28	many	TRBD1	TRBJ1-3	TGTGCCAGCAGCCCCGGGACAGGTTCTGGAAACACCATATATTTT	CASSPGTGSGNTIYF
TRBV2	NA	NA	TRBJ2-3	TGTGCCAGCAGGGCCTTGCTTTTTAGCACAGATACGCAGTATTTT	CASRALLFSTDTQYF
TRBV29-1	many	NA	TRBJ1-1	TGCAGCGTTGGGGAGGACACTGAAGCTTTCTTT	CSVGEDTEAFF
TRBV12-3/TRBV12-4	many	NA	TRBJ1-1	TGTGCCAGCAGTTTTACACAGAACACTGAAGCTTTCTTT	CASSFTQNTEAFF
TRBV19	many	TRBD2	TRBJ2-1	TGTGCCAGTAGCGCCCGGACTAGCGGAGCCGGGATCTTC	CASSARTSGAGIF
TRBV11-3	NA	NA	TRBJ2-3	TGTGCCAGCAGCCCGACAGCTAGCACAGATACGCAGTATTTT	CASSPTASTDTQYF
TRBV2	many	TRBD2	TRBJ2-5	TGTGCCAGCCAAGCGGGGGCCTCCCAAGAGACCCAGTACTTC	CASQAGASQETQYF
TRBV4-1	many	NA	TRBJ1-4	TGCGCCAGCAGCCAACCTGGAGGCAGATCCCATGAAAAACTGTTTTTT	CASSQPGGRSHEKLFF
TRBV6-1	many	NA	TRBJ2-7	TGTGCCAGCAGGCCTACAGGGAGCTACGAGCAGTACTTC	CASRPTGSYEQYF
TRBV7-9	many	NA	TRBJ1-2	TGTGCCAGCAGCTTACCAGGGACTAACTATGGCTACACCTTC	CASSLPGTNYGYTF
TRBV27	many	TRBD1	TRBJ2-3	TGTGCCAGCACGAGGACAGGGGGCAGCACAGATACGCAGTATTTT	CASTRTGGSTDTQYF
TRBV10-3	many	NA	TRBJ1-3	TGTGCCATCAGTGCCGACCGACCGGGACCTGGAGGAAACACCATATGTTTT	CAISADRPGPGGNTICF
TRBV5-4	NA	TRBD1	TRBJ1-1	TGTGCCAGCAGCTTTGGTGGACAGGGGTCTAACACTGAAGCTTTCTTT	CASSFGGQGSNTEAFF
TRBV20-1	many	NA	TRBJ1-1	TGCAGTGCCCCGGCCAACTCAACGAACACTGAAGCTTTCTTT	CSAPANSTNTEAFF
TRBV29-1	many	NA	TRBJ2-3	TGCAGCGTTGACGGGCGGGGCCCAGATACGCAGTATTTT	CSVDGRGPDTQYF
TRBV11-2	few	NA	TRBJ1-6	TGTGCCAGCAGCTTAGGGGGGGTAGGGAATTCACCCCTCCACTTT	CASSLGGVGNSPLHF
TRBV6-1	few	NA	TRBJ2-7	TGTGCCAGCAGTGCCGGTGCCTGGGACGAGCAGTACTTC	CASSAGAWDEQYF
TRBV5-1	NA	NA	TRBJ2-1	TGCGCCAGCAGCTTTGAGGGAGTGTGGGGCAATGATCATTTCTTC	CASSFEGVWGNDHFF
TRBV28	few	NA	TRBJ2-7	TGTGCCATCAGTTCCTCAGGACTCGAGCAGTACTTC	CAISSSGLEQYF
TRBV12-3/TRBV12-4	many	NA	TRBJ2-7	TGTGCCAGCAGTTTCCGACCCTTAAGCTCCTACGAGCAGTACTTC	CASSFRPLSSYEQYF
TRBV4-1	NA	TRBD2	TRBJ2-1	TGCGCCGGCAGCCAAGTCTCTCCCTTAGCGGGAGGGAGCCATGAGCAGTTCTTC	CAGSQVSPLAGGSHEQFF
TRBV6-1	medium-sized	TRBD2	TRBJ2-7	TGTGCCAGCAGTCCTGGCCGACTAGCGGGGCCCTACGAGCAGTACTTC	CASSPGRLAGPYEQYF
TRBV12-3/TRBV12-4	medium-sized	NA	TRBJ2-2	TGTGCCAGCAGAGTAGGGGAAGACACCGGGGAGCTGTTTTTT	CASRVGEDTGELFF
TRBV10-3	many	TRBD2	TRBJ2-7	TGTGCCATCAGTGACGTAGCGGGAGTCTCGTACTTC	CAISDVAGVSYF
TRBV28	NA	TRBD2	TRBJ2-7	TGTTCCAGCACGGTAGCGGGGAGCTCCTACGAGCAGTACTTC	CSSTVAGSSYEQYF
TRBV11-2	once	TRBD2	TRBJ2-5	TGTGCCAGCAGCTTATATCTAGCGGGAACCCCGCGGGTGACCCATTACTTC	CASSLYLAGTPRVTHYF